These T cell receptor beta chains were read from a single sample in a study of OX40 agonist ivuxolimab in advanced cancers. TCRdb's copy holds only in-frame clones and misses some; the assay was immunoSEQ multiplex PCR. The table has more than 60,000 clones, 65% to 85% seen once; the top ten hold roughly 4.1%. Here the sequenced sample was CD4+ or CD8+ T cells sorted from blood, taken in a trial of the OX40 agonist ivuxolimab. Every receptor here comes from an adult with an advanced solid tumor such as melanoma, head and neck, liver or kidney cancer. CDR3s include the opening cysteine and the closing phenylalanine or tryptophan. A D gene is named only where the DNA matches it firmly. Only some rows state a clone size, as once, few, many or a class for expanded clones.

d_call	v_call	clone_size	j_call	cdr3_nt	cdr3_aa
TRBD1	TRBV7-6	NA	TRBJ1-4	TGTGCCAGCAGCTTAGGAGGGACAGGGCGTAATGAAAAACTGTTTTTT	CASSLGGTGRNEKLFF
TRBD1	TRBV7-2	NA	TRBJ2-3	TGTGCCAGCAGCTCGGGGACAGGGGGCCGCACAGATACGCAGTATTTT	CASSSGTGGRTDTQYF
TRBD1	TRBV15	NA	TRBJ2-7	TGTGCCACCAGCACAGAAGGACAGGGGCAAGGCGAGCAGTACTTC	CATSTEGQGQGEQYF
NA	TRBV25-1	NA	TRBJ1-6	TGTGCCAGCAGATACTCCTATAATTCACCCCTCCACTTT	CASRYSYNSPLHF
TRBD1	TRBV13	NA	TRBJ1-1	TGTGCCAGCAGCCGACAGGGATTGAACACTGAAGCTTTCTTT	CASSRQGLNTEAFF
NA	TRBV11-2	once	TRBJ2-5	TGTGCCAGCAGCTTGTATTGGGTTGGGGAGACCCAGTACTTC	CASSLYWVGETQYF
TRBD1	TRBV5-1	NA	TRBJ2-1	TGCGCCAGCAGCGACCGGGACAGGGTCTACAATGAGCAGTTCTTC	CASSDRDRVYNEQFF
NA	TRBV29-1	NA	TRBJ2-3	TGCAGCGTTGTACGGGGACTGCAGTATTTT	CSVVRGLQYF
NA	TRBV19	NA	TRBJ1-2	TGTGCCAGTAGTATCTCAGACAGTCTAAGGCTCTATGGCTACACCTTC	CASSISDSLRLYGYTF
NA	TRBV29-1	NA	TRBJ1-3	TGCAGCTCCGACAGTAGCTCTGGAAACACCATATATTTT	CSSDSSSGNTIYF